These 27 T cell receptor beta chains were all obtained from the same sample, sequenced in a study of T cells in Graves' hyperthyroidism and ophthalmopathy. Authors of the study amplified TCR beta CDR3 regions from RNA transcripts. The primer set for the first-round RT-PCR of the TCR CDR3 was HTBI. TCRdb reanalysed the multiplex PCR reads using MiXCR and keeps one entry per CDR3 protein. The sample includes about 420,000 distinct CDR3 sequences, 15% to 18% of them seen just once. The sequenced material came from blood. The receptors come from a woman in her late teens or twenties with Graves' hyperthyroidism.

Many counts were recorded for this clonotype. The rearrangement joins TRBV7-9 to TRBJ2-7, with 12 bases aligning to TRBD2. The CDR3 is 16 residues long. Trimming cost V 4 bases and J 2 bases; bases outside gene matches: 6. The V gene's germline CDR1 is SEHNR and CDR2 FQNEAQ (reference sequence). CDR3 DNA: TGTGCCAGCAGCTCCGGACTAGCGGGGTCCACCTACGAGCAGTACTTC. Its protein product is CASSSGLAGSTYEQYF.

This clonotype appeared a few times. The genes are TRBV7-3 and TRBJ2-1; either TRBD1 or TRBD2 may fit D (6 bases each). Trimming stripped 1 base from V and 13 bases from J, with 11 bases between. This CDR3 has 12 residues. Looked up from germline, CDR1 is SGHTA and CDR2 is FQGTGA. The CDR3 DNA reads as TGTGCCAGCAGCTTAATGTGGGGGGCCCAGTTCTTC. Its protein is CASSLMWGAQFF.

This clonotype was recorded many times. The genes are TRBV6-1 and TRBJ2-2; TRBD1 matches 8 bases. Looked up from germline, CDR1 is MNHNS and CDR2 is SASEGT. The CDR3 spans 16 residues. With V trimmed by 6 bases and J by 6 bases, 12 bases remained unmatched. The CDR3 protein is CASRSRTGTMAGELFF. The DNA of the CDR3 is TGTGCCAGCAGATCCAGGACAGGGACAATGGCCGGGGAGCTGTTTTTT.

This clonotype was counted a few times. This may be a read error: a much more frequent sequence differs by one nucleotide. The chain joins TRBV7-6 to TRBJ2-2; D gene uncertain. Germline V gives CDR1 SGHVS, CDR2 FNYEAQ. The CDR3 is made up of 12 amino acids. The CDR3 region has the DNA TGTGCTTCGACACAGCGCATCGGGGAGCTGTTTTTT. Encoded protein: CASTQRIGELFF.

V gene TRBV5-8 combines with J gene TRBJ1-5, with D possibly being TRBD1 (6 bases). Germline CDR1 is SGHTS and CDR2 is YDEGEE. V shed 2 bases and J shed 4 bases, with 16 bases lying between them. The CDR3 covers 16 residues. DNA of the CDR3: TGTGCCAGCAGCTTTGGGGCAGGGGAAGGGAATCAGCCCCAGCATTTT. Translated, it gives CASSFGAGEGNQPQHF.

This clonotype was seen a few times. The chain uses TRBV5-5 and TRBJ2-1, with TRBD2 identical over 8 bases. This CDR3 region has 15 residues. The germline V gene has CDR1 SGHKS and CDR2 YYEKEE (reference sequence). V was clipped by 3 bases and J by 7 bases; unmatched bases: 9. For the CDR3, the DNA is TGTGCCAGCAGCTCCACTAGCGGCCCCGGGAATGAGCAGTTCTTC. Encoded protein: CASSSTSGPGNEQFF.

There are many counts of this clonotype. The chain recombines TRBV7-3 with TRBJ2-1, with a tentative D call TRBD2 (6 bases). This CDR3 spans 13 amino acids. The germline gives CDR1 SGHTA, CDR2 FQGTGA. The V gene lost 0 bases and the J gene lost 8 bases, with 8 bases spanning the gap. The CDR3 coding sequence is TGTGCCAGCAGCTTAACTAGCGGCTATGAGCAGTTCTTC. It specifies CASSLTSGYEQFF.

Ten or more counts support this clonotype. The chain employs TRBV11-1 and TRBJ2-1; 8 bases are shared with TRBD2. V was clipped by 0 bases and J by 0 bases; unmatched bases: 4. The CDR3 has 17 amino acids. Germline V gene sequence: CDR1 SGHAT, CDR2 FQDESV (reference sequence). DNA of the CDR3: TGTGCCAGCAGCTTAGCGTTGGGACTAGTCTCCTACAATGAGCAGTTCTTC. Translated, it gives CASSLALGLVSYNEQFF.

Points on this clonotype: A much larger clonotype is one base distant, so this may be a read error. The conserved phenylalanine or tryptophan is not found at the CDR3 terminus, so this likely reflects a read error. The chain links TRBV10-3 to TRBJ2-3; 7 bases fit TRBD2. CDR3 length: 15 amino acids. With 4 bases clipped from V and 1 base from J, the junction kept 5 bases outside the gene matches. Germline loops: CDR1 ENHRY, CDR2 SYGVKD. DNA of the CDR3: TGTGCCATCAGTGCAAGCGGGATCGGCACAGATACGCAGTATCTT. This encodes CAISASGIGTDTQYL.

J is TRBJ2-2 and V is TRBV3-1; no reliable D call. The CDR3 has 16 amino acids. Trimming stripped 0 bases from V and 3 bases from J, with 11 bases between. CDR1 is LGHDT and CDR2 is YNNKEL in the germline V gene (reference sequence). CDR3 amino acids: CASSQERNWDTGELFF. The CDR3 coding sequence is TGTGCCAGCAGCCAAGAGAGGAATTGGGACACCGGGGAGCTGTTTTTT. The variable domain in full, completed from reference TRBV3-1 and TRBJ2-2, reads DTAVSQTPKYLVTQMGNDKSIKCEQNLGHDTMYWYKQDSKKFLKIMFSYNNKELIINETVPNRFSPKSPDKAHLNLHINSLELGDSAVYFCASSQERNWDTGELFFGEGSRLTVL.

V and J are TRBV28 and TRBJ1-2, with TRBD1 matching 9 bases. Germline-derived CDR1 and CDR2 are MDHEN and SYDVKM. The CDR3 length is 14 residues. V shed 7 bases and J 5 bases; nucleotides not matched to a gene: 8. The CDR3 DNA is TGTGCCAGCACCCTGGACAGGGGCCCGTATGGCTACACCTTC. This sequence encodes CASTLDRGPYGYTF.

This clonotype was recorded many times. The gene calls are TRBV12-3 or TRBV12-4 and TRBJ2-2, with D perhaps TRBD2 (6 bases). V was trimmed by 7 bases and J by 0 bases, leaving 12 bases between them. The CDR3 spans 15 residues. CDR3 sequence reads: CASKYGGANTGELFF. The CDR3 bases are TGTGCCAGCAAGTACGGGGGAGCGAACACCGGGGAGCTGTTTTTT.

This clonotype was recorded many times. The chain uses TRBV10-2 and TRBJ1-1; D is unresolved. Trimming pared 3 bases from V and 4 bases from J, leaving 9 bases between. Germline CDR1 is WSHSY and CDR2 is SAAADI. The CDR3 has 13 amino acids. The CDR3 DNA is TGCGCCAGCAGTGAAGGGTGGAGCACTGAAGCTTTCTTT. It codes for CASSEGWSTEAFF.

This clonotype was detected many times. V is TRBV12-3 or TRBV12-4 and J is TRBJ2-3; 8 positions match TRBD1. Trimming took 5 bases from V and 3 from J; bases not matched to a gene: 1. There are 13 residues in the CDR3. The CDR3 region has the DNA TGTGCCAGCAGTCACAGGGGGACAGATACGCAGTATTTT. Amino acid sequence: CASSHRGTDTQYF.

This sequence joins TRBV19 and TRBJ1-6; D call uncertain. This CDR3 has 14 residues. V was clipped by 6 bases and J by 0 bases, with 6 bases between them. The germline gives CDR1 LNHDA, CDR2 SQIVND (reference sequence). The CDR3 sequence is CASRASSYNSPLHF. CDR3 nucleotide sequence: TGTGCCAGTAGGGCGAGCTCCTATAATTCACCCCTCCACTTT.

The CDR3 region is CASSISTGPSYEQYF. The CDR3 DNA is TGTGCCAGCAGCATTTCCACAGGGCCCTCCTACGAGCAGTACTTC. This sequence joins TRBV9 and TRBJ2-7, with D perhaps matching TRBD1 (6 bases). The length of the CDR3 is 15 residues. V dropped 4 bases and J dropped 0 bases, with 14 bases sitting between them. The germline CDR1 and CDR2 sequences are SGDLS and YYNGEE.

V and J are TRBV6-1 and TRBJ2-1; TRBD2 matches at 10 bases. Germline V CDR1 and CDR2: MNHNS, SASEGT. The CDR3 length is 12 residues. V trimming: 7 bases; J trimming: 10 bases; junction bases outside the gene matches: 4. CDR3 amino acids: CASTTLAGEQFF. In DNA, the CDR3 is TGTGCCAGCACCACACTAGCGGGGGAGCAGTTCTTC.

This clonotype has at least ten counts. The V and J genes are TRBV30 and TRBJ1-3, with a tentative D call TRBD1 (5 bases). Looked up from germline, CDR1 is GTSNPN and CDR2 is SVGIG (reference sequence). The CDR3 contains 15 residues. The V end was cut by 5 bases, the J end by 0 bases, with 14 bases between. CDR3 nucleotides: TGTGCCTGGTCAGGACACCAAAGCTCTGGAAACACCATATATTTT. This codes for CAWSGHQSSGNTIYF.

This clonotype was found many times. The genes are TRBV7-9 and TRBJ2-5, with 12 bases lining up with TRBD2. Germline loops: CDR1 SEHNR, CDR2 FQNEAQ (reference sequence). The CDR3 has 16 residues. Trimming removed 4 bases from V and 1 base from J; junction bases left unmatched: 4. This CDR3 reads CASSSRLAGAQETQYF. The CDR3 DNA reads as TGTGCCAGCAGCTCTCGACTAGCGGGAGCCCAAGAGACCCAGTACTTC.

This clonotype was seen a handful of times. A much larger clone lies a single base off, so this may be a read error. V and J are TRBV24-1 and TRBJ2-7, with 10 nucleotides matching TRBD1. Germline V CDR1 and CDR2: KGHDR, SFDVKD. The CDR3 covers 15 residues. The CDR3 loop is CATSDSRDRGGEKYF. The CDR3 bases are TGTGCCACCAGTGATTCCCGGGACAGGGGTGGCGAGAAGTACTTC.

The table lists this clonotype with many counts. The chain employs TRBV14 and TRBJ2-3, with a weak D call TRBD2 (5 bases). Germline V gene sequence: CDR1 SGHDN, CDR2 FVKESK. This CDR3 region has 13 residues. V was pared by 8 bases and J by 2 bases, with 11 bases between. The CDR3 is CASSRGLTDTQYF. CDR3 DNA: TGTGCCAGCTCACGCGGGCTCACAGATACGCAGTATTTT.

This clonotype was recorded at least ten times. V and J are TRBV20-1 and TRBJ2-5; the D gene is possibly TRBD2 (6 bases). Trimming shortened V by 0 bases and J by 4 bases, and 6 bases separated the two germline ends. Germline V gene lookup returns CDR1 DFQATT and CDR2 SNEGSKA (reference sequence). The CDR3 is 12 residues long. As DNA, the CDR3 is TGCAGTGCTAGAGAGGGGGGAGAGACCCAGTACTTC. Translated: CSAREGGETQYF.

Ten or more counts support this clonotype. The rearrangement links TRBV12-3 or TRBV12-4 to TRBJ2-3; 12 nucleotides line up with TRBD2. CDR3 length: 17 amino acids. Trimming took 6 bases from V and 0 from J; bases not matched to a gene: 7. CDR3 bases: TGTGCCAGCAGACCGGGACTAGCGGGTCCTAGCACAGATACGCAGTATTTT. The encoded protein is CASRPGLAGPSTDTQYF.

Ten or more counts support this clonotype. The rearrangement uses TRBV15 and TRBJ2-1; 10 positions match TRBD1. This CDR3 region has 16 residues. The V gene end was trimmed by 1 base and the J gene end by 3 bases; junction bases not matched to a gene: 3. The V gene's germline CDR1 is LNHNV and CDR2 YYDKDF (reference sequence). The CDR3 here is CATSRVGTGVYNEQFF. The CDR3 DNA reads TGTGCCACCAGCAGAGTCGGGACAGGGGTCTACAATGAGCAGTTCTTC. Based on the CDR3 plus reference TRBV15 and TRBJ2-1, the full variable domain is DAMVIQNPRYQVTQFGKPVTLSCSQTLNHNVMYWYQQKSSQAPKLLFHYYDKDFNNEADTPDNFQSRRPNTSFCFLDIRSPGLGDTAMYLCATSRVGTGVYNEQFFGPGTRLTVL.

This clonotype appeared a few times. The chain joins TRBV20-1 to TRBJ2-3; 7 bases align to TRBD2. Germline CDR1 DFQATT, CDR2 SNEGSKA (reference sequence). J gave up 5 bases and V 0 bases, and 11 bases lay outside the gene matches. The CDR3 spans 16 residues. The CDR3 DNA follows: TGCAGTGCTAGAGAGCCGACTAGCAGGGCGGGAGATACGCAGTATTTT. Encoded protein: CSAREPTSRAGDTQYF.

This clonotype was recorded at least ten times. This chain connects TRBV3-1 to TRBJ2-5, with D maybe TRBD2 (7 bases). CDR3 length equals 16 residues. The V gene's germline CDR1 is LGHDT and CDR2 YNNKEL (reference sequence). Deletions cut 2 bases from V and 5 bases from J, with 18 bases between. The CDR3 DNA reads TGTGCCAGCAGCCAATCCCCGGGGGGCCGGAGGGAGACCCAGTACTTC. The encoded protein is CASSQSPGGRRETQYF.

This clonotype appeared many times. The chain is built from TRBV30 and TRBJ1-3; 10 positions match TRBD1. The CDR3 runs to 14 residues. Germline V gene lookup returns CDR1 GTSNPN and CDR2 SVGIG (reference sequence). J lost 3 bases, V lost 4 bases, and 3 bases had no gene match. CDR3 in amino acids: CAWKRTGGGNTIYF. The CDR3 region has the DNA TGTGCCTGGAAAAGGACAGGGGGTGGAAACACCATATATTTT. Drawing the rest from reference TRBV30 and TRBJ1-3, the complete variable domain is SQTIHQWPATLVQPVGSPLSLECTVEGTSNPNLYWYRQAAGRGLQLLFYSVGIGQISSEVPQNLSASRPQDRQFILSSKKLLLSDSGFYLCAWKRTGGGNTIYFGEGSWLTVV.